What follows are 20 T cell receptor beta chains derived from one specimen sequenced in a study of CD8+CD57+ T cells in acquired aplastic anemia. By flow cytometry, patients selected for sequencing had shown an expansion of CD8+CD57+ cells. Profiling of TCR beta VDJ combinations and CDR3 sequences used genomic DNA as template. One entry per CDR3 protein results from TCRdb running MiXCR on the reads. Altogether approximately 180,000 distinct CDR3 sequences are present, roughly 48% being singletons, with the ten largest covering about 1%. Specimen: sorted CD4+, CD8+, or CD8+CD57+ T cells (not recorded which) from PBMCs. Source of these receptors: a human donor with aplastic anemia.

The gene calls are TRBV11-1 and TRBJ1-4; tentatively, D is TRBD1 (6 bases). With 5 bases removed from V and 3 bases from J, the gap between germline ends came to 16 bases. The CDR3 runs to 16 residues. CDR1 and CDR2 (germline): SGHAT, FQDESV (reference sequence). The CDR3 sequence is CASSPQGAVANEKLFF. For the CDR3, the DNA is TGTGCCAGCAGCCCACAGGGCGCGGTAGCTAATGAAAAACTGTTTTTT.

This chain uses TRBV20-1 with TRBJ1-2; possibly TRBD1 for D (5 bases). The length of the CDR3 is 13 residues. V was clipped by 3 bases and J by 4 bases, with 12 bases between them. Germline CDR1 DFQATT, CDR2 SNEGSKA (reference sequence). The CDR3 spells CSASSGGVYGYTF. Written as DNA, the CDR3 is TGCAGTGCTAGCTCGGGGGGGGTCTATGGCTACACCTTC.

The chain employs TRBV5-4 and TRBJ2-1; TRBD2 matches at 10 bases. The CDR3 has 15 residues. The V gene's germline CDR1 is SGHNT and CDR2 YYREEE (reference sequence). Trimming removed 0 bases from V and 6 bases from J; junction bases left unmatched: 3. This CDR3 reads CASSLELAGINEQFF. The CDR3 DNA reads TGTGCCAGCAGCTTGGAACTAGCGGGGATCAATGAGCAGTTCTTC.

This clonotype has a count of ten or more. This chain connects TRBV5-1 to TRBJ2-2, with TRBD2 matching over 12 bases. The CDR3 contains 16 residues. Per germline, CDR1 SGHRS and CDR2 YFSETQ. V shed 5 bases and J 0 bases; nucleotides not matched to a gene: 2. CDR3 loop: CASRSSGGANTGELFF. The CDR3 nucleotides are TGCGCCAGCAGGTCTAGCGGGGGGGCGAACACCGGGGAGCTGTTTTTT.

This clonotype has a handful of counts. The chain joins TRBV6-1 to TRBJ1-1, with D possibly matching TRBD1 (6 bases). V lost 3 bases to trimming and J lost 8 bases, with 13 bases between them. The CDR3 runs to 13 residues. Per germline, CDR1 MNHNS and CDR2 SASEGT. The CDR3 DNA reads TGTGCCAGCAGTGAGGGGGGCCCCAGAGAAGCTTTCTTT. It translates to CASSEGGPREAFF.

Only a few counts were recorded for this clonotype. The V gene is TRBV6-2 or TRBV6-3, the J gene TRBJ1-1; TRBD1 is a possible D gene (5 bases). This CDR3 is 14 amino acids long. CDR1 and CDR2 (germline): MNHEY, SVGEGT. Trimming took 6 bases from V and 8 from J, leaving 19 bases between them. CDR3 nucleotide sequence: TGTGCCAGCAGCCTACAGGCGGCCGTAACAGAAGCTTTCTTT. It codes for CASSLQAAVTEAFF.

J is TRBJ1-2 and V is TRBV10-3, with TRBD1 matching 10 bases. V trimming: 3 bases; J trimming: 6 bases; junction bases outside the gene matches: 7. Germline V CDR1 and CDR2: ENHRY, SYGVKD. The CDR3 has 15 residues. The CDR3 DNA reads as TGTGCCATCAGTGAAAGGACAGGGGGAATTCATGGCTACACCTTC. Residues: CAISERTGGIHGYTF.

This clonotype was counted ten times or more. The genes are TRBV2 and TRBJ2-5, with D perhaps being TRBD1 or TRBD2 (5 bases each). The CDR3 covers 15 residues. The V gene's germline CDR1 is SNHLY and CDR2 FYNNEI. V lost 8 bases to trimming and J lost 5 bases, with 21 bases between them. The CDR3 is CASSGLGRVEETQYF. The CDR3 DNA follows: TGTGCCAGCTCTGGGCTGGGACGGGTGGAGGAGACCCAGTACTTC. The whole variable domain, remainder taken from reference TRBV2 and TRBJ2-5, is EPEVTQTPSHQVTQMGQEVILRCVPISNHLYFYWYRQILGQKVEFLVSFYNNEISEKSEIFDDQFSVERPDGSNFTLKIRSTKLEDSAMYFCASSGLGRVEETQYFGPGTRLLVL.

The chain carries TRBV2 and TRBJ2-3, with D perhaps TRBD2 (5 bases). The CDR3 consists of 14 residues. The V gene's germline CDR1 is SNHLY and CDR2 FYNNEI. V was clipped by 4 bases and J by 1 base, with 9 bases between them. The CDR3: CASSGGEGTDTQYF. CDR3 coding DNA: TGTGCCAGCAGTGGGGGAGAGGGCACAGATACGCAGTATTTT.

V is TRBV15 and J is TRBJ2-5, with 8 positions matching TRBD1. Germline loops: CDR1 LNHNV, CDR2 YYDKDF (reference sequence). Losses at the gene ends were 2 bases for V and 4 bases for J; bases not matched to a gene: 6. The CDR3 is 15 residues long. CDR3 nucleotides: TGTGCCACCAGCAGACCTGGACAGGGAGGAGAGACCCAGTACTTC. This translates into CATSRPGQGGETQYF.

This clonotype was seen repeatedly, ten times or more. The genes are TRBV19 and TRBJ1-1; D ambiguous. V was pared by 3 bases and J by 0 bases, with 17 bases between. This CDR3 spans 17 amino acids. Germline values: CDR1 LNHDA, CDR2 SQIVND (reference sequence). In DNA form, the CDR3 reads TGTGCCAGTAGTATTTTGGGCACGGCCTTGGTGAACACTGAAGCTTTCTTT. Translated: CASSILGTALVNTEAFF.

This chain links TRBV20-1 with TRBJ2-3; no clear D. The V end lost 3 bases, the J end lost 4 bases, and 8 bases lay between the germline ends. Germline V gene sequence: CDR1 DFQATT, CDR2 SNEGSKA (reference sequence). The CDR3 is 12 residues long. DNA for the CDR3: TGCAGTGCTAGGCAGAGATCAGATACGCAGTATTTT. Its protein is CSARQRSDTQYF.

The rearrangement uses TRBV10-3 and TRBJ1-1, with D maybe TRBD1 (5 bases). Trimming stripped 0 bases from V and 13 bases from J, with 15 bases between. From germline, CDR1 is ENHRY and CDR2 SYGVKD. The CDR3 runs to 13 residues. In DNA form, the CDR3 reads TGTGCCATCAGTGAGTCTCCCACAGGACGGGGTTTCTTT. Translating gives CAISESPTGRGFF.

This clonotype appeared once. This chain joins TRBV25-1 and TRBJ2-3; a weak D match, TRBD2 (5 bases). The CDR3 length is 15 residues. Trimming took 5 bases from V and 2 from J, leaving 14 bases between them. CDR1 is MGHDK and CDR2 is SYGVNS in the germline V gene. The CDR3 sequence: CASSSSGMITDTQYF. The CDR3 DNA reads TGTGCCAGCAGTTCATCCGGGATGATCACAGATACGCAGTATTTT.

This chain uses TRBV20-1 with TRBJ2-7, with D unresolved. Germline CDR1 is DFQATT and CDR2 is SNEGSKA (reference sequence). This CDR3 spans 11 amino acids. V was pared by 5 bases and J by 7 bases, with 12 bases between. The CDR3 loop is CSAPYMGEQYF. DNA of the CDR3: TGCAGTGCTCCGTACATGGGGGAGCAGTACTTC.

J is TRBJ2-7 and V is TRBV7-9, with D unresolved. V lost 6 bases, J lost 7 bases, and 10 bases lay in between. Germline V gene lookup returns CDR1 SEHNR and CDR2 FQNEAQ (reference sequence). The CDR3 sequence is 11 residues long. In DNA, the CDR3 is TGTGCCAGCAGTTTGAGTTTGGAGCAGTACTTC. It is translated as CASSLSLEQYF.

This sequence joins TRBV2 and TRBJ2-7; D may be TRBD1 or TRBD2 (6 bases each). The CDR3 totals 13 residues. CDR1 and CDR2 from the germline V gene are SNHLY and FYNNEI. V was clipped by 10 bases and J by 6 bases, with 19 bases between them. The CDR3 DNA follows: TGTGCCAATGGAAGGGGGGCTATCTCCGAGCAGTACTTC. It encodes CANGRGAISEQYF.

Only a few counts were recorded for this clonotype. V and J are TRBV7-2 and TRBJ2-2; D unresolved. V was trimmed by 7 bases and J by 1 base, leaving 7 bases between them. CDR1 is SGHTA and CDR2 is FQGNSA in the germline V gene. This CDR3 spans 13 amino acids. CDR3 DNA sequence: TGTGCCAGCATAGAAGTGAACACCGGGGAGCTGTTTTTT. Amino acid sequence: CASIEVNTGELFF. Together with reference TRBV7-2 and TRBJ2-2, the CDR3 gives the full variable domain: GAGVSQSPSNKVTEKGKDVELRCDPISGHTALYWYRQSLGQGLEFLIYFQGNSAPDKSGLPSDRFSAERTGGSVSTLTIQRTQQEDSAVYLCASIEVNTGELFFGEGSRLTVL.

This clonotype was observed a few times. The chain is built from TRBV7-4 and TRBJ1-5; D might be TRBD1 (5 bases). The germline V and J ends were trimmed by 3 bases and 4 bases, with 10 bases remaining between them. The CDR3 has 14 amino acids. Germline assignment: CDR1 SGHVT and CDR2 SQSDAQ. CDR3 region: CASSFGAANQPQHF. The CDR3 DNA sequence: TGTGCCAGCAGCTTCGGGGCAGCTAATCAGCCCCAGCATTTT.

This clonotype showed up many times. The V gene is TRBV19, the J gene TRBJ1-2, with D perhaps matching TRBD1 (5 bases). Germline-derived CDR1 and CDR2 are LNHDA and SQIVND (reference sequence). The CDR3 is 15 amino acids. Trimming pared 3 bases from V and 2 bases from J, leaving 13 bases between. CDR3 amino acids: CASSIQGSRNYGYTF. CDR3 nucleotide sequence: TGTGCCAGTAGTATCCAGGGCAGTAGGAACTATGGCTACACCTTC. The variable domain in full, completed from reference TRBV19 and TRBJ1-2, reads DGGITQSPKYLFRKEGQNVTLSCEQNLNHDAMYWYRQDPGQGLRLIYYSQIVNDFQKGDIAEGYSVSREKKESFPLTVTSAQKNPTAFYLCASSIQGSRNYGYTFGSGTRLTVV.